A selection of T cell receptor beta chains follows, all from one sample in a study of cytomegalovirus exposure and HLA in healthy donors. Sequencing used immunoSEQ multiplex PCR; TCRdb keeps in-frame clones, though not all of them. The sample records 150,000 to 180,000 clones, 65% to 75% being singletons. The sequencing input was PBMCs. The receptors shown here come from a man aged 25 to 45 in good health and CMV-seronegative. The CDR3 runs from the conserved cysteine through the conserved F or W. The D gene is left open where the match is weak. The size entry is marked missing in some rows and otherwise reads once, few, many or a size class.

CDR3 DNA	CDR3 protein	V gene	J gene	clone size	D gene
TGTGCCAGCAGGGAGGCGGGATCCCCCGCCTACGAGCAGTACTTC	CASREAGSPAYEQYF	TRBV2	TRBJ2-7	few	NA
TGTGCCAGCAGCTTGGACGTAGCTAACTATGGCTACACCTTC	CASSLDVANYGYTF	TRBV5-4	TRBJ1-2	NA	NA
TGCGCCAGCAGCTTCACAGGAACCGGGGAGCTGTTTTTT	CASSFTGTGELFF	TRBV5-1	TRBJ2-2	once	NA
TGCGCCAGCAGCCTGACTAGCGGGGGCCCGTTAGATATCGATACGCAGTATTTT	CASSLTSGGPLDIDTQYF	TRBV4-1	TRBJ2-3	NA	TRBD2
TGTGCCAGCAGTGTGGATTGGACTAGCACAGATACGCAGTATTTT	CASSVDWTSTDTQYF	TRBV6-5	TRBJ2-3	once	NA
TGTGCCAGCACCCCCAGGGGCGGTAGCTATGGCTACACCTTC	CASTPRGGSYGYTF	TRBV7-9	TRBJ1-2	NA	NA
TGTGCCACCAGCAGAGATCCGGGATGGGAAAAACTGTTTTTT	CATSRDPGWEKLFF	TRBV15	TRBJ1-4	NA	NA
TGTGCCAGCAGTAAATCTACAGGGGGTAATTCACCCCTCCACTTT	CASSKSTGGNSPLHF	TRBV25-1	TRBJ1-6	NA	TRBD1
TGTGCCAGCAGTTCCCACGGGGGATCACGCTATGGCTACACCTTC	CASSSHGGSRYGYTF	TRBV6-5	TRBJ1-2	NA	NA
TGCGCCAGCAGCCGGGGGGAGGGAGGCTATGGCTACACCTTC	CASSRGEGGYGYTF	TRBV4-1	TRBJ1-2	NA	NA
TGTGCCAGCAACACCGACCCGGGACAGGGTACAGATACGCAGTATTTT	CASNTDPGQGTDTQYF	TRBV7-2	TRBJ2-3	NA	TRBD1
TGTGCCAGCAGTCCACCCGGGACCCTCCACTTT	CASSPPGTLHF	TRBV6-1	TRBJ1-6	NA	NA
TGTGCCAGCAGCTTAGATGACATCAGGGCAGATACGCAGTATTTT	CASSLDDIRADTQYF	TRBV7-8	TRBJ2-3	NA	NA
TGTGCCAGCAGTGAGTTGGGGCACACCGGGGAGCTGTTTTTT	CASSELGHTGELFF	TRBV6-4	TRBJ2-2	NA	NA
TGTGCCAGCAGCTCGGGGGGGATGGGGATGAACACTGAAGCTTTCTTT	CASSSGGMGMNTEAFF	TRBV7-9	TRBJ1-1	once	NA
TGCGCCAGCAGCGCGGGACAGGGCTACAACTACGAGCAGTACTTC	CASSAGQGYNYEQYF	TRBV5-1	TRBJ2-7	few	TRBD1
TGTGCCAGCAGTTACCAGGGGTTTCAGCCCCAGCATTTT	CASSYQGFQPQHF	TRBV6-6	TRBJ1-5	NA	NA
TGTGCCAGCAGCCCCGACAGGAACTCCTACGAGCAGTACTTC	CASSPDRNSYEQYF	TRBV7-9	TRBJ2-7	NA	NA
TGCGCCAGCAGCTTCCCGGGACTAGAAGTTTTAGATACGCAGTATTTT	CASSFPGLEVLDTQYF	TRBV5-1	TRBJ2-3	NA	TRBD2
TGTGCCAGCAGTAACCGGGACAGGGTGTCGGGCTACACCTTC	CASSNRDRVSGYTF	TRBV6-1	TRBJ1-2	many	TRBD1
TGTGCCAGCACTACGGGTGGCTCCTACGAGCAGTACTTC	CASTTGGSYEQYF	TRBV7-8	TRBJ2-7	NA	NA
TGTGCCAGCAGTGCCCAGACACTCTCCTACGAGCAGTACTTC	CASSAQTLSYEQYF	TRBV6-1	TRBJ2-7	NA	NA
TGCGCCAGCAGTTCTCAAACCGGTTTGAACACTGAAGCTTTCTTT	CASSSQTGLNTEAFF	TRBV5-1	TRBJ1-1	NA	NA
TGTGCCAGCAGCCAAGGTCCAGCGGAGGTTCAGTTCTTC	CASSQGPAEVQFF	TRBV14	TRBJ2-1	NA	NA
TGCAGCGTTGAAGATCTAGCGGGGGCGAGAAATGAGCAGTTCTTC	CSVEDLAGARNEQFF	TRBV29-1	TRBJ2-1	once	TRBD2
TGCAGCGTTGAAGAGCGAGCGGGGGGGCCTGTTGAGCAGTTCTTC	CSVEERAGGPVEQFF	TRBV29-1	TRBJ2-1	once	TRBD2
TGCAGGGGAGACAGGGAGATTAACTATGGCTACACCTTC	CRGDREINYGYTF	TRBV29-1	TRBJ1-2	NA	TRBD1
TGTGCCAGCTCTTTAGACAGGGGGACTACTGAAGCTTTCTTT	CASSLDRGTTEAFF	TRBV2	TRBJ1-1	NA	TRBD1
TGCGCCAGCAGCCAAGAAGGCTCGGGGTTTTATTCACCCCTCCACTTT	CASSQEGSGFYSPLHF	TRBV4-1	TRBJ1-6	NA	NA
TGTGCCAGCAGCTTCCGGACAGGGTTACACGAGCAGTACTTC	CASSFRTGLHEQYF	TRBV7-9	TRBJ2-7	NA	TRBD1
TGTGCCAGCAGCTTTGGATACCCCGGGGGTTCCTACGAGCAGTACTTC	CASSFGYPGGSYEQYF	TRBV5-4	TRBJ2-7	NA	NA
TGTGCCAGTAGTGTCGACAGGGGCAATGAGCAGTTCTTC	CASSVDRGNEQFF	TRBV19	TRBJ2-1	NA	TRBD1
TGTGCCAGCAGCCCCCTGGTCCCGACAGGCGGCACTGAAGCTTTCTTT	CASSPLVPTGGTEAFF	TRBV11-2	TRBJ1-1	NA	NA
TGTGCCAGCAGTGAATTAACCTACGAGCAGTACTTC	CASSELTYEQYF	TRBV2	TRBJ2-7	NA	NA
TGTGCCAGCAGCAAACCAGGGGGCTGTTTTGGCTACACCTTC	CASSKPGGCFGYTF	TRBV21-1	TRBJ1-2	few	NA
TGTGCCAGCAGCCCGTCCCGGGACAGGTACGAGCAGTACTTC	CASSPSRDRYEQYF	TRBV13	TRBJ2-7	NA	TRBD1
TGTGCCAGCAGACGACTCAACAATGAGCAGTTCTTC	CASRRLNNEQFF	TRBV27	TRBJ2-1	NA	NA
TGTGCCAGCAGCTTCCTGGCAGGGGCGCCCGGTGGCTACACCTTC	CASSFLAGAPGGYTF	TRBV5-5	TRBJ1-2	NA	NA
TGTGCCATCAGTCTAATACGGGCAGATACGCAGTATTTT	CAISLIRADTQYF	TRBV10-3	TRBJ2-3	NA	NA
TGTGCCAGCAGCTTAGGACAGAGAACGAACACCGGGGAGCTGTTTTTT	CASSLGQRTNTGELFF	TRBV7-9	TRBJ2-2	NA	NA
TGCGCCAGCCGGTTCCGGACAGGGGATAATGAAAAACTGTTTTTT	CASRFRTGDNEKLFF	TRBV5-1	TRBJ1-4	NA	TRBD1
TGCGCCAGCAGCTCCCTCTCTAACACTGAAGCTTTCTTT	CASSSLSNTEAFF	TRBV5-1	TRBJ1-1	NA	NA
TGTGCCAGCAGTTTACGGGGGGGGTTCAATGAGCAGTTCTTC	CASSLRGGFNEQFF	TRBV28	TRBJ2-1	NA	TRBD2
TGTGCCAGCAGCCCCGGGGGGGCCCTAACCTACAATGAGCAGTTCTTC	CASSPGGALTYNEQFF	TRBV5-6	TRBJ2-1	NA	TRBD2
TGTGCCAGCAGCGGGCTGCGCTACAATGAGCAGTTCTTC	CASSGLRYNEQFF	TRBV7-9	TRBJ2-1	NA	NA
TGTGCCAGTCGCCCGACAGGGATCCTGAGGACTAATGAAAAACTGTTTTTT	CASRPTGILRTNEKLFF	TRBV27	TRBJ1-4	NA	TRBD1
TGCGCCAGCTCCGTCGGACAGGGGGCTGAAGAGCAGTACTTC	CASSVGQGAEEQYF	TRBV5-1	TRBJ2-7	NA	TRBD1
TGTGCCTGGAGTAGGGGGATAACCACCTACGAGCAGTACTTC	CAWSRGITTYEQYF	TRBV30	TRBJ2-7	NA	NA
TGCGCCGGCAAGGGGGTCCAACGGCAGTTCTTC	CAGKGVQRQFF	TRBV4-3	TRBJ2-1	NA	NA
TGCGCCAGCAGCCGCCGACTACTAGCGGGGGGCACAGATACGCAGTATTTT	CASSRRLLAGGTDTQYF	TRBV4-3	TRBJ2-3	NA	TRBD2
TGTGCCAGCAGCTTAGGGGGGGACACTGAAGCTTTCTTT	CASSLGGDTEAFF	TRBV7-9	TRBJ1-1	NA	NA
TGTGCCAGCAGTTACTCAACACCAGGGTCGGGCGAAAAACTGTTTTTT	CASSYSTPGSGEKLFF	TRBV6-6	TRBJ1-4	NA	NA
TGTGCCAGCAGCTCTACAGGGGGTCTCTACGAGCAGTACTTC	CASSSTGGLYEQYF	TRBV7-9	TRBJ2-7	few	TRBD1
TGTGCCAGCAGCCAAGTAGAATCGACAGGGTCGATGGAGTTAGAGACCCAGTACTTC	CASSQVESTGSMELETQYF	TRBV7-2	TRBJ2-5	NA	TRBD1
TGTGCCAGCAGCCCGGCAGGGGTAGGCACTGAAGCTTTCTTT	CASSPAGVGTEAFF	TRBV7-9	TRBJ1-1	NA	NA
TGCGCCAGCAAAAACAGGCCCCACGAGCAGTACTTC	CASKNRPHEQYF	TRBV23-1	TRBJ2-7	NA	NA
TGCGCCAGCAGCCGGGACAGGGGAACAGATACGCAGTATTTT	CASSRDRGTDTQYF	TRBV5-1	TRBJ2-3	NA	TRBD1
TGTGCCAGCAGCGATGACAGGGTGGACACTGAAGCTTTCTTT	CASSDDRVDTEAFF	TRBV9	TRBJ1-1	NA	TRBD1
TGTGCCAGCAGTCCCGGGACAGGGAATTCACCCCTCCACTTT	CASSPGTGNSPLHF	TRBV28	TRBJ1-6	NA	TRBD1